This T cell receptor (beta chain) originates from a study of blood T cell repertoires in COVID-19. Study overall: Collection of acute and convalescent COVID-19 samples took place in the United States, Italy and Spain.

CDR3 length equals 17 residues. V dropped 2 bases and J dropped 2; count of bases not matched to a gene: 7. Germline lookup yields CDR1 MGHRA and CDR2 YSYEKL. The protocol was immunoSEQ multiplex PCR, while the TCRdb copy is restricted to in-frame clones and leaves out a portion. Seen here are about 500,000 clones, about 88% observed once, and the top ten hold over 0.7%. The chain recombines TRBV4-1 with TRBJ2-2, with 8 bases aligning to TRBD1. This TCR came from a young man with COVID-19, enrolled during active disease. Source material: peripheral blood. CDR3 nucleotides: TGCGCCAGCAGCCAATATACCGGGACAGGTAACACCGGGGAGCTGTTTTTT. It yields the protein CASSQYTGTGNTGELFF.